The next 17 T cell receptor beta chains were all read from a single sample in a study of T cells in Graves' hyperthyroidism and ophthalmopathy. TCR beta CDR3 sequences were amplified from RNA transcripts. The HTBI primer set was used in a first-round RT-PCR of the TCR CDR3. TCRdb re-called the multiplex PCR reads through MiXCR, storing one row per CDR3 protein. The table has 530,000 or so distinct CDR3 sequences, roughly a quarter seen once. Sequencing was performed on blood. The receptors were sampled from a woman aged 25 to 45 with Graves' ophthalmopathy.

This clonotype was seen many times. The chain joins TRBV6-1 to TRBJ1-1; D remains ambiguous. Germline CDR1 reads MNHNS; CDR2 reads SASEGT. Trimming took off 0 bases at V and 1 base at J, with 9 bases between the two ends. The length of the CDR3 is 15 residues. CDR3 in amino acids: CASSEAVGGNTEAFF. The CDR3 bases are TGTGCCAGCAGTGAAGCAGTAGGAGGGAACACTGAAGCTTTCTTT.

This clonotype was found a few times. The gene calls are TRBV11-2 and TRBJ2-5; 7 bases are shared with TRBD1. CDR1 SGHAT and CDR2 FQNNGV come from the germline V gene. The CDR3 consists of 15 residues. With 2 bases clipped from V and 5 bases from J, the junction kept 8 bases outside the gene matches. CDR3 sequence (DNA): TGTGCCAGCAGCTTACCCCGGACAGGCCGGGAGACCCAGTACTTC. Amino acids: CASSLPRTGRETQYF.

Ten or more counts support this clonotype. This chain uses TRBV4-1 with TRBJ2-7; the D is unclear. The V end lost 0 bases, the J end lost 2 bases, and 8 bases lay between the germline ends. The germline gives CDR1 MGHRA, CDR2 YSYEKL. CDR3 length: 14 amino acids. CDR3 in DNA: TGCGCCAGCAGCCAAGAGCGTCCTACCTACGAGCAGTACTTC. This gives the protein CASSQERPTYEQYF.

The CDR3 nucleotides are TGTGCCAGCAGTGAAAGCATCGATCCGTGGGTAGATACGCAGTATTTT. Translation gives CASSESIDPWVDTQYF. The chain recombines TRBV2 with TRBJ2-3; D uncertain. Germline lookup yields CDR1 SNHLY and CDR2 FYNNEI. Deletions cut 2 bases from V and 5 bases from J, with 17 bases between. CDR3 length equals 16 residues.

In the case of this clonotype: Compared with germline, one end of the junction differs, possibly owing to a read error. The chain employs TRBV6-5 and TRBJ1-3; D uncertain. The germline gives CDR1 MNHEY, CDR2 SVGAGI. The CDR3 is 15 residues long. CDR3: CASSYGRTSGSTIYF. The CDR3 nucleotides are TGTGCCAGCAGTTACGGACGAACCTCTGGAAGCACCATATATTTT.

This clonotype was observed many times. The chain carries TRBV4-3 and TRBJ1-1; D gene ambiguous. Germline-derived CDR1 and CDR2 are LGHNA and YSLEER. CDR3 length equals 14 residues. Trimming removed 0 bases from V and 8 bases from J, with 13 bases in between. CDR3: CASSQEQNLQEAFF. Here the CDR3 DNA reads TGCGCCAGCAGCCAAGAACAAAATCTACAGGAAGCTTTCTTT.

The chain couples TRBV28 to TRBJ2-5; a weak D match, TRBD1 (6 bases). This CDR3 comprises 18 residues. V shed 5 bases and J shed 1 base, with 23 bases lying between them. Germline CDR1 and CDR2: MDHEN and SYDVKM. CDR3 nucleotides: TGTGCCAGCAGTCAACTACACCGGGACACCTATAGCCAAGAGACCCAGTACTTC. Amino acids: CASSQLHRDTYSQETQYF.

The table lists this clonotype with many counts. J is TRBJ1-2 and V is TRBV6-2 or TRBV6-3; 7 nucleotides line up with TRBD1. The length of the CDR3 is 12 residues. Germline CDR1 MNHEY, CDR2 SVGEGT. Trimming at V came to 8 bases and at J to 8 bases, leaving 8 bases not matched to a gene. The CDR3, as DNA: TGTGCCAGCGCTACAGGGGACGGCGGCTACACCTTC. Amino acids: CASATGDGGYTF.

The chain recombines TRBV3-1 with TRBJ1-1, with D unresolved. The CDR3 covers 13 residues. V lost 0 bases and J 4 bases, leaving 6 bases between the germline ends. Germline loops: CDR1 LGHDT, CDR2 YNNKEL (reference sequence). CDR3 amino acids: CASSQELRTEAFF. The CDR3 bases are TGTGCCAGCAGCCAAGAGCTGCGCACTGAAGCTTTCTTT.

This clonotype was detected ten times or more. CDR3 in DNA: TGTGCCAGCAGCGGCAGGACTAGCGGGGGGGCTCAGGAGACCCAGTACTTC. Translation gives CASSGRTSGGAQETQYF. The genes are TRBV11-2 and TRBJ2-5, with 15 bases that match TRBD2. The germline gives CDR1 SGHAT, CDR2 FQNNGV. V trimming: 5 bases; J trimming: 5 bases; junction bases outside the gene matches: 9. This CDR3 comprises 17 residues.

This clonotype was detected many times. The chain uses TRBV6-7 and TRBJ1-1; D may be TRBD1 (5 bases). TRBV6-7 is recorded as an ORF, its role being uncertain. The V and J ends lost 7 bases and 4 bases respectively, with 16 bases between them. This CDR3 region has 14 residues. The CDR3 DNA reads as TGTGCCAGCACCTACCCAGGGTGCGGCACTGAAGCTTTCTTT. Translated, it gives CASTYPGCGTEAFF.

The chain carries TRBV6-1 and TRBJ1-1, with a possible D match to TRBD1 (5 bases). This CDR3 region has 14 residues. Trimming removed 7 bases at V and 3 bases at J, with 15 bases between. CDR1 and CDR2 (germline): MNHNS, SASEGT. As DNA, the CDR3 is TGTGCCAGCAAAGAAAGCGGGACGGACACTGAAGCTTTCTTT. Its protein product is CASKESGTDTEAFF.

This clonotype was picked up many times. V gene TRBV20-1 combines with J gene TRBJ2-6; the D is unclear. CDR1 is DFQATT and CDR2 is SNEGSKA in the germline V gene (reference sequence). CDR3 length: 12 amino acids. V gave up 7 bases and J gave up 0 bases, with 4 bases separating them. The CDR3 here is CSGRSGANVLTF. CDR3 in DNA: TGCAGTGGCCGCTCTGGGGCCAACGTCCTGACTTTC.

Many counts were recorded for this clonotype. This chain links TRBV7-9 with TRBJ2-7; D gene ambiguous. The CDR3 consists of 13 residues. The ends were cut back, 4 bases at V and 3 bases at J, with 10 bases in the middle. Germline V gene sequence: CDR1 SEHNR, CDR2 FQNEAQ (reference sequence). The DNA for the CDR3 is TGTGCCAGCAGCTCCCAAGAGGACTACGAGCAGTACTTC. This codes for CASSSQEDYEQYF.

J is TRBJ1-1 and V is TRBV30, with a tentative D call TRBD1 (5 bases). The CDR3 is 12 residues long. Looked up from germline, CDR1 is GTSNPN and CDR2 is SVGIG (reference sequence). Between the trimmed V and J ends, which lost 2 bases and 4 bases, there was a span of 8 bases. CDR3 residues: CAWSRGGTEAFF. As DNA, the CDR3 is TGTGCCTGGAGTCGTGGGGGCACTGAAGCTTTCTTT.

A remark on this clonotype: Being one base from a much bigger clone, this may be a read error. V is TRBV6-2 or TRBV6-3 and J is TRBJ1-5; 7 nucleotides agree with TRBD1. Germline CDR1 reads MNHEY; CDR2 reads SVGEGT. This CDR3 is built from 15 residues. CDR3 in amino acids: CASSTGVVGNQPQRF. CDR3 DNA: TGTGCCAGCAGTACAGGGGTAGTGGGCAATCAGCCCCAGCGTTTT.

This clonotype was counted a few times. The rearrangement links TRBV3-1 to TRBJ2-2, with 9 bases matching TRBD1. CDR1 is LGHDT, CDR2 YNNKEL, per germline (reference sequence). V was pared by 6 bases and J by 5 bases, with 10 bases of the junction left unmatched. CDR3 length: 16 residues. CDR3 amino acids: CASRQTGGGSTGELFF. DNA of the CDR3: TGTGCCAGCAGACAAACAGGGGGCGGCTCGACCGGGGAGCTGTTTTTT.